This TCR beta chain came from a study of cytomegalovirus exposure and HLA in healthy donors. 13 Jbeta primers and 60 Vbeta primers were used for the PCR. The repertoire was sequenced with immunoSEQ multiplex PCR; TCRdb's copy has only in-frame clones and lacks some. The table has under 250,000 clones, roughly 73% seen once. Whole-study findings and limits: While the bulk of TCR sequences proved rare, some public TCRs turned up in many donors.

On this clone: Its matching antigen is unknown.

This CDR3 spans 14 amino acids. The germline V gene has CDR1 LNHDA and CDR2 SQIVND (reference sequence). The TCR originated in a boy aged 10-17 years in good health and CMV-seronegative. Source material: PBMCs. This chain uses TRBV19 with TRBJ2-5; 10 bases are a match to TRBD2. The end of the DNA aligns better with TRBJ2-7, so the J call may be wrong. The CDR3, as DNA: TGTGCCAGTAGTAGTCTAGCGGGAGATTACGAGCAGTACTTC. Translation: CASSSLAGDYEQYF.